These 18 T cell receptor beta chains share one sample of origin, sequenced in a study of human T cells and chemical hapten exposure. Time point reported: patch test 1, 2 weeks after DPC sensitization. Treatment indicated: therapeutic diphenylcyclopropenone sensitization with weekly scalp DPC. TCRdb passed the RACE reads through MiXCR, listing each CDR3 protein once. The sample consists of fewer than 200,000 distinct CDR3 sequences, around 20% of them appearing once. This specimen consisted of whole blood, obtained in connection with sensitization to the hapten diphenylcyclopropenone (DPC). The receptors stem from a woman aged 45-60 years with alopecia areata. Some clones in this sample may be carry-over from other donors' samples.

This clonotype was detected a few times. The rearrangement uses TRBV4-1 and TRBJ2-2; 9 bases map to TRBD1. CDR3 length equals 15 residues. V lost 5 bases to trimming and J lost 6 bases; unmatched junction nucleotides: 7. Germline V gene sequence: CDR1 MGHRA, CDR2 YSYEKL. The CDR3: CASSGRDRVSGELFF. For the CDR3, the DNA is TGCGCCAGCAGCGGCCGGGACAGGGTTTCCGGGGAGCTGTTTTTT.

The chain carries TRBV29-1 and TRBJ1-1; TRBD1 matches 9 bases. This CDR3 has 14 residues. V lost 5 bases to trimming and J lost 8 bases; unmatched junction nucleotides: 12. CDR1 and CDR2 (germline): SQVTM, ANQGSEA. CDR3 in amino acids: CSVKTGGGEGEAFF. CDR3 in DNA: TGCAGCGTTAAGACAGGGGGGGGCGAAGGCGAAGCTTTCTTT.

The chain couples TRBV10-3 to TRBJ1-6; D perhaps matches TRBD1 (5 bases). The CDR3 extends over 18 amino acids. The V gene lost 6 bases and the J gene lost 6 bases, with 24 bases spanning the gap. Germline V gene lookup returns CDR1 ENHRY and CDR2 SYGVKD. The CDR3 protein is CAISDPPLAGNRNSPLHF. CDR3 nucleotide sequence: TGTGCCATCAGCGATCCTCCCCTAGCAGGGAATCGTAATTCACCCCTCCACTTT.

This clonotype appeared many times. J is TRBJ2-7 and V is TRBV5-1; 8 bases are shared with TRBD1. The ends lost 1 base at V and 0 bases at J; junction bases unmatched: 6. CDR1 is SGHRS, CDR2 YFSETQ, per germline. This CDR3 comprises 16 residues. In nucleotides, the CDR3 is TGCGCCAGCAGCTTGCCGGGACAGGCGAGCTCCTACGAGCAGTACTTC. The encoded protein is CASSLPGQASSYEQYF.

This clonotype was seen more than once but under ten times. The chain carries TRBV29-1 and TRBJ1-2; D gene unclear. The CDR3 extends over 13 amino acids. Germline values: CDR1 SQVTM, CDR2 ANQGSEA. Trimming pared 4 bases from V and 4 bases from J, leaving 13 bases between. The CDR3 here is CSVGQASGYGYTF. CDR3 nucleotides: TGCAGCGTTGGGCAGGCGTCGGGCTATGGCTACACCTTC.

This clonotype was counted only a few times. This chain joins TRBV20-1 and TRBJ1-2; D is unresolved. Germline V CDR1 and CDR2: DFQATT, SNEGSKA (reference sequence). Deletions cut 4 bases from V and 2 bases from J, with 8 bases between. CDR3 length equals 12 residues. CDR3 in amino acids: CSATDKNYGYTF. In DNA form, the CDR3 reads TGCAGTGCTACAGACAAGAACTATGGCTACACCTTC.

The rearrangement joins TRBV29-1 to TRBJ2-7, with 13 bases lining up with TRBD2. V dropped 5 bases and J dropped 2; count of bases not matched to a gene: 12. CDR1 and CDR2 (germline): SQVTM, ANQGSEA. The length of the CDR3 is 17 residues. The CDR3 region has the DNA TGCAGCGTTTGTCTAGGGACTAGCGGGAAAGGGGCCTACGAGCAGTACTTC. Its translation: CSVCLGTSGKGAYEQYF.

This clonotype was counted a few times. The J gene is TRBJ1-5, the V gene TRBV30, with a possible D match to TRBD1 (6 bases). V lost 3 bases and J 2 bases, leaving 20 bases between the germline ends. Per the germline V gene, CDR1 is GTSNPN and CDR2 is SVGIG (reference sequence). CDR3 length equals 17 residues. The CDR3 region has the DNA TGTGCCTGGAGCCCCACAACCCCACAGGGTCGCAATCAGCCCCAGCATTTT. Its protein is CAWSPTTPQGRNQPQHF.

The genes are TRBV5-1 and TRBJ2-7; 11 nucleotides line up with TRBD2. V lost 4 bases and J lost 6; bases outside the gene matches: 9. The CDR3 is 15 residues long. In germline, CDR1 is SGHRS, CDR2 YFSETQ. The CDR3: CASSATSGSLFEQYF. Here the CDR3 DNA reads TGCGCCAGCAGCGCTACTAGCGGGAGTCTTTTCGAGCAGTACTTC.

V and J are TRBV24-1 and TRBJ2-2; D is perhaps TRBD1 (5 bases). Trimming shortened V by 2 bases and J by 2 bases, and 14 bases separated the two germline ends. The CDR3 runs 17 residues. The germline V gene encodes CDR1 KGHDR and CDR2 SFDVKD. As DNA, the CDR3 is TGTGCCACCAGTGATTCCTGGACAAGACTTAACACCGGGGAGCTGTTTTTT. Translation gives CATSDSWTRLNTGELFF.

This clonotype was found a few times. V and J are TRBV5-1 and TRBJ2-1; D remains ambiguous. The germline gives CDR1 SGHRS, CDR2 YFSETQ. V was cut by 6 bases and J by 0 bases, with 13 bases left in between. The length of the CDR3 is 15 residues. The CDR3 DNA reads TGCGCCAGCACCCCCACGGAAAGCTCCTACAATGAGCAGTTCTTC. Its translation: CASTPTESSYNEQFF.

This clonotype was counted a single time. This rearrangement joins TRBV2 to TRBJ2-1, with unresolved D. CDR3 length: 14 residues. Germline assignment: CDR1 SNHLY and CDR2 FYNNEI. The V end was cut by 2 bases, the J end by 5 bases, with 10 bases between. The CDR3 DNA reads as TGTGCCAGCAGTGAAAGAAGAGGTGACAATGAGCAGTTCTTC. This sequence encodes CASSERRGDNEQFF.

About this clonotype: The junction shows a germline mismatch at one end, possibly a read error. The chain is built from TRBV2 and TRBJ2-7, with unresolved D. The CDR3 is 13 amino acids. The germline gives CDR1 SNHLY, CDR2 FYNNEI. The CDR3 DNA reads as TGTGCCAGCAGTCAAAGGTCCTCCGACGAGCAGTACTTC. Translating it yields CASSQRSSDEQYF.

This clonotype has more than one count but fewer than ten. The chain has TRBV11-2 and TRBJ2-1; D remains unclear. The germline gives CDR1 SGHAT, CDR2 FQNNGV. Trimming pared 1 base from V and 0 bases from J, leaving 7 bases between. The CDR3 runs 15 residues. As DNA, the CDR3 is TGTGCCAGCAGCTTAGTCACGGCCTCCTACAATGAGCAGTTCTTC. It is translated as CASSLVTASYNEQFF.

The chain carries TRBV14 and TRBJ1-1; no definite D call. CDR3 size: 13 residues. Trimming cost V 0 bases and J 1 base, with 3 bases left between them. The germline CDR1 and CDR2 sequences are SGHDN and FVKESK. The CDR3 region has the DNA TGTGCCAGCAGCCAAGATCGGAACACTGAAGCTTTCTTT. It encodes CASSQDRNTEAFF. Complete variable domain (other parts from reference TRBV14 and TRBJ1-1): EAGVTQFPSHSVIEKGQTVTLRCDPISGHDNLYWYRRVMGKEIKFLLHFVKESKQDESGMPNNRFLAERTGGTYSTLKVQPAELEDSGVYFCASSQDRNTEAFFGQGTRLTVV.

The table lists this clonotype with a few counts. V is TRBV29-1 and J is TRBJ2-3; TRBD1 is a possible D gene (5 bases). This CDR3 is built from 12 residues. CDR1 is SQVTM and CDR2 is ANQGSEA in the germline V gene. V lost 5 bases, J lost 6 bases, and 12 bases lay in between. CDR3 in DNA: TGCAGCGTTCTCCAGGGATCGGATACGCAGTATTTT. It encodes CSVLQGSDTQYF.

There are a few counts of this clonotype. The V and J genes are TRBV6-2 or TRBV6-3 and TRBJ2-1; a possible D gene is TRBD2 (6 bases). CDR1 is MNHEY, CDR2 SVGEGT, per germline. V was clipped by 5 bases and J by 10 bases, with 15 bases between them. CDR3 length: 13 residues. The CDR3 is CASSTYAAGEQFF. Written as DNA, the CDR3 is TGTGCCAGCAGTACCTACGCCGCGGGAGAGCAGTTCTTC.

The V gene is TRBV9, the J gene TRBJ2-6; 8 bases agree with TRBD1. V lost 4 bases, J lost 1 base, and 10 bases stayed unmatched. From germline, CDR1 is SGDLS and CDR2 YYNGEE. The CDR3 length is 18 residues. The DNA for the CDR3 is TGTGCCAGCAGCCGGTCAACAGGGGGAAGATCTGGGGCCAACGTCCTGACTTTC. This encodes CASSRSTGGRSGANVLTF.